Listed below are T cell receptor beta chains from one sample, sequenced in a study of cytomegalovirus exposure and HLA in healthy donors. Sequenced by immunoSEQ multiplex PCR; TCRdb stores in-frame clones only, minus some. The sample totals some 110,000 clones. The sequenced sample was PBMCs. The receptors here all came from a man in his forties in good health and CMV-seropositive. CDR3s include the opening cysteine and the closing phenylalanine or tryptophan. The order of the fields is V gene, J gene, D gene, CDR3 length, CDR3 DNA, CDR3 protein. D genes are given only for firm matches.

TRBV28,TRBJ1-2,TRBD1,13,TGTGCCAGTCATCAGGGACAGGGGTATGGCTACACCTTC,CASHQGQGYGYTF
TRBV11-2,TRBJ1-4,NA,15,TGTGCCAGCAGCCATCGTCTGAGGAGAGATGAAAAACTGTTTTTT,CASSHRLRRDEKLFF
TRBV19,TRBJ1-2,TRBD1,13,TGTGCCAGTAGCGACAGGGGGACCTATGGCTACACCTTC,CASSDRGTYGYTF
TRBV10-2,TRBJ1-2,TRBD1,15,TGCGCCAGCAGTGAGTGGACAGGGGGGGATCAAGGCTACACCTTC,CASSEWTGGDQGYTF
TRBV6-5,TRBJ2-7,TRBD1,15,TGTGCCAGCAGGTCCTCCGGGACAGGGACCCACGAGCAGTACTTC,CASRSSGTGTHEQYF
TRBV7-8,TRBJ2-1,TRBD2,17,TGTGCCAGCAGCCCGGGACTAGCGGGAGGGCCGTGGAATGAGCAGTTCTTC,CASSPGLAGGPWNEQFF
TRBV27,TRBJ2-7,NA,15,TGTGCCAGCCGGCTGGCGGCGCTGAGCTCCTACGAGCAGTACTTC,CASRLAALSSYEQYF
TRBV28,TRBJ1-2,NA,16,TGTGCCAGCAGTTCGAAAGCCGCCGGTGAATTCTATGGCTACACCTTC,CASSSKAAGEFYGYTF
TRBV19,TRBJ1-2,TRBD1,13,TGTGCCAGTATAGGAGGGGGCGACTATGGCTACACCTTC,CASIGGGDYGYTF
TRBV7-9,TRBJ1-3,TRBD1,15,TGTGCCAGCAGCTTATCCAGGGGGATTGGAAACACCATATATTTT,CASSLSRGIGNTIYF
TRBV14,TRBJ2-6,NA,19,TGTGCCAGCAGCCAAGAGGAGGGGCTAGGAAACTCTGGGGCCAACGTCCTGACTTTC,CASSQEEGLGNSGANVLTF
TRBV14,TRBJ2-1,NA,12,TGTGCCAGCAGCCCCCCGTTTGATGAGCAGTTCTTC,CASSPPFDEQFF
TRBV5-1,TRBJ2-3,TRBD2,16,TGCGCCAGCAGCTTGGTGGTGGGAGGGGGCACAGATACGCAGTATTTT,CASSLVVGGGTDTQYF
TRBV6-5,TRBJ2-2,TRBD2,16,TGTGCCAGCAGTTACTGGTTGGCTAGCGGGAGCGGGGAGCTGTTTTTT,CASSYWLASGSGELFF
TRBV5-1,TRBJ2-1,NA,15,TGCGCCAGCAGCCGCGAGCGGTCTGGGAACGATGAGCAGTTCTTC,CASSRERSGNDEQFF
TRBV4-2,TRBJ2-1,NA,19,TGTGCCAGCAGCCAGGGCCCAGGGGGGCGGTCGAGCTCCTACAATGAGCAGTTCTTC,CASSQGPGGRSSSYNEQFF
TRBV7-3,TRBJ2-3,TRBD1,13,TGTGCCAGCAGCTTGGGACAGGAAAAAACGCAGTATTTT,CASSLGQEKTQYF
TRBV7-9,TRBJ1-1,NA,14,TGTGCCAGCAGCTTAGTCAGGGCGAACACTGAAGCTTTCTTT,CASSLVRANTEAFF
TRBV6-1,TRBJ1-3,NA,15,TGTGCCAGCAGGGCCCTCGGGGTTGGCGGAAACACCATATATTTT,CASRALGVGGNTIYF
TRBV4-1,TRBJ1-2,NA,16,TGCGCCAGCAGCCAAGGGCGGTCAGTTCCTGACTATGGCTACACCTTC,CASSQGRSVPDYGYTF
TRBV7-2,TRBJ1-2,NA,14,TGTGCCAGCAGCTTAACAACAGTGAGTTATGGCTACACCTTC,CASSLTTVSYGYTF
TRBV18,TRBJ2-7,NA,15,TGTGCCAGCTCAGACGGACACCTGAGCTCCTACGAGCAGTACTTC,CASSDGHLSSYEQYF
TRBV6-5,TRBJ2-7,TRBD2,14,TGTGCCAGCCGAACTAGCGGGAGGGCCTACGAGCAGTACTTC,CASRTSGRAYEQYF
TRBV5-1,TRBJ2-7,NA,15,TGCGCCAGCAGCTTGCCGGGGAATCCCACAGGGGAGCAGTACTTC,CASSLPGNPTGEQYF
TRBV9,TRBJ2-3,NA,15,TGTGCCAGCAGCCTCGAGGGGGATTTCACAGATACGCAGTATTTT,CASSLEGDFTDTQYF
TRBV4-2,TRBJ2-7,TRBD1,16,TGTGCCAGCAGCCAAACAGGGGCGTTCGGTCGGTCCGAGCAGTACTTC,CASSQTGAFGRSEQYF
TRBV10-1,TRBJ2-7,TRBD1,15,TGCGCCAGCAGCCCGTCGGACAGGGGGCCGTACGAGCAGTACTTC,CASSPSDRGPYEQYF
TRBV28,TRBJ2-7,NA,15,TGTGCCAGCAGAAAAGGGGGCGCGGGGTCCTACGAGCAGTACTTC,CASRKGGAGSYEQYF
TRBV29-1,TRBJ2-5,TRBD2,12,TGCAGCGTGGGGGGGAGTTTGGAGACCCAGTACTTC,CSVGGSLETQYF
TRBV7-9,TRBJ2-5,NA,14,TGTGCCAGCAGCTTAGACGGGGGTCAAGAGACCCAGTACTTC,CASSLDGGQETQYF
TRBV7-2,TRBJ2-3,TRBD2,15,TGTGCCAGCAGCTTAGGGGGGGGACCCACAGATACGCAGTATTTT,CASSLGGGPTDTQYF
TRBV28,TRBJ1-2,NA,13,TGTGCCAGCAGTTTGGGGCAGAACTATGGCTACACCTTC,CASSLGQNYGYTF
TRBV28,TRBJ2-1,NA,11,TGTGCCAGCAGCCCGAGGAGTGAGCAGTTCTTC,CASSPRSEQFF
TRBV2,TRBJ1-1,TRBD1,13,TGTGCCTGTCACAGGGGCGCCTTCACTGAAGCTTTCTTT,CACHRGAFTEAFF
TRBV6-6,TRBJ2-5,NA,13,TGTGCCAGCAGTTACGGGGGGCAAGAGACCCAGTACTTC,CASSYGGQETQYF
TRBV5-4,TRBJ2-1,TRBD2,16,TGTGCCAGCAGCTTGGCCAGAAGCGGGAGGGCCTTTGAGCAGTTCTTC,CASSLARSGRAFEQFF
TRBV10-1,TRBJ2-1,NA,12,TGCGCCAGCAGTGTAGGACTCGGTGAGCAGTTCTTC,CASSVGLGEQFF
TRBV10-3,TRBJ1-4,NA,14,TGTGCCATCAGTGCGGACAGTACTAATGAAAAACTGTTTTTT,CAISADSTNEKLFF
TRBV11-2,TRBJ2-3,TRBD2,20,TGTGCCAGCAGCTTAGATCTGGGTTGGGGGACTAGCGGGAGAGCAGATACGCAGTATTTT,CASSLDLGWGTSGRADTQYF
TRBV28,TRBJ2-2,NA,15,TGTGCCAGCAGTTTCCGACGGGTTTCCGCCGGGGAGCTGTTTTTT,CASSFRRVSAGELFF
TRBV13,TRBJ2-1,NA,15,TGTGCCAGCAGCGGGACTCGGAGGGGTTTGAGTGAGCAGTTCTTC,CASSGTRRGLSEQFF
TRBV5-6,TRBJ2-7,TRBD1,14,TGTGCCAGCAGCTGGGACAGGAGCTCCTACGAGCAGTACTTC,CASSWDRSSYEQYF
TRBV9,TRBJ2-1,NA,19,TGTGCCAGCAGCGTAGGTGAGGGCCTCCGCGGGCGTACCTACAATGAGCAGTTCTTC,CASSVGEGLRGRTYNEQFF
TRBV18,TRBJ2-5,NA,14,TGTGCCAGCTCACCCGAGCGGGTACAAGAGACCCAGTACTTC,CASSPERVQETQYF
TRBV19,TRBJ2-3,NA,16,TGTGCCAGTAGTATCGGAGCAGGGTTTCGTTCAGATACGCAGTATTTT,CASSIGAGFRSDTQYF
TRBV9,TRBJ1-4,NA,16,TGTGCCACCCGGAACGTCCGTGGGGGGGCCGGTGAAAAACTGTTTTTT,CATRNVRGGAGEKLFF
TRBV2,TRBJ1-2,NA,12,TGTGCCAGCATGAGCAGGGTCGATGGCTACACCTTC,CASMSRVDGYTF
TRBV10-2,TRBJ1-5,TRBD1,13,TGCGCCAGCCGGGACAGTAGCAATCAGCCCCAGCATTTT,CASRDSSNQPQHF
TRBV18,TRBJ1-1,NA,13,TGTGCCAGCTCGAGGCAAGGGAACACTGAAGCTTTCTTT,CASSRQGNTEAFF
TRBV19,TRBJ1-1,NA,14,TGTGCCAGTAGTACCCGACAGAAAAACACTGAAGCTTTCTTT,CASSTRQKNTEAFF